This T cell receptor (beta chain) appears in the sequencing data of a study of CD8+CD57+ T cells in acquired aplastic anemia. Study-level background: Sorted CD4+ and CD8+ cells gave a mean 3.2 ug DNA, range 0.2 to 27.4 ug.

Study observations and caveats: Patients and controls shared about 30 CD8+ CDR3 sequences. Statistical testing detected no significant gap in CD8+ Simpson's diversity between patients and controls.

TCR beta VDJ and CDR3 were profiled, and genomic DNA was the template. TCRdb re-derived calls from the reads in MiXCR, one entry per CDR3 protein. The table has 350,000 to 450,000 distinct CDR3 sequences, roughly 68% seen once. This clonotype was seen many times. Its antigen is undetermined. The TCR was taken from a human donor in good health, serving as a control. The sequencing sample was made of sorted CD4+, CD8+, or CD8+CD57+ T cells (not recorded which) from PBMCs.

The CDR3 DNA sequence: TGTGCCAGCAGCGTTGACAGGGTCGCGAAAAAACTGTTTTTT. Translating it yields CASSVDRVAKKLFF. The rearrangement uses TRBV7-8 and TRBJ1-4, with 7 bases aligning to TRBD1. V was pared by 5 bases and J by 9 bases, with 9 bases of the junction left unmatched. Germline loops: CDR1 SGHVS, CDR2 FQNEAQ. The CDR3 spans 14 residues.